Below are 18 T cell receptor beta chains sequenced from a single sample in a study of identical twins. TCRdb redid the calling of the 5' RACE reads with MiXCR, one entry per CDR3 protein. Of under 300,000 distinct CDR3 sequences in the sample, roughly 7.1% are singletons; the top ten hold roughly 14%. In addition, the sample was reused for a study of T cells expressing NK-cell markers.

Material for sequencing was CD8+ T cells sorted from blood. The receptor set was obtained from a woman between 18 and 30 years old in good health.

This chain links TRBV2 with TRBJ1-1, with D possibly TRBD1 on 5 matching bases. The germline V gene has CDR1 SNHLY and CDR2 FYNNEI. The CDR3 runs 13 residues. The V end lost 6 bases, the J end lost 7 bases, and 15 bases lay between the germline ends. For the CDR3, the DNA is TGTGCCAGCAGAAACGGGGGTCGCGGTGAAGCTTTCTTT. Protein product: CASRNGGRGEAFF.

The chain links TRBV7-9 to TRBJ2-3; 9 bases match TRBD1. This CDR3 is 14 amino acids long. With 5 bases clipped from V and 4 bases from J, the junction kept 4 bases outside the gene matches. Germline V gene data show CDR1 as SEHNR and CDR2 as FQNEAQ (reference sequence). In DNA form, the CDR3 reads TGTGCCAGCAGCCTCGGGACAGGGCCAGATACGCAGTATTTT. Encoded protein: CASSLGTGPDTQYF.

This clonotype appeared a few times. CDR3 coding DNA: TGTGCCAGCAGCTTAGAGGGCTACCCGACCTACGAGCAGTACTTC. Amino acids: CASSLEGYPTYEQYF. The J gene is TRBJ2-7, the V gene TRBV7-2; D unclear. From germline, CDR1 is SGHTA and CDR2 FQGNSA. V lost 1 base to trimming and J lost 2 bases, with 12 bases between them. CDR3 length equals 15 residues. Variable domain in full (rest from reference TRBV7-2 and TRBJ2-7): GAGVSQSPSNKVTEKGKDVELRCDPISGHTALYWYRQSLGQGLEFLIYFQGNSAPDKSGLPSDRFSAERTGGSVSTLTIQRTQQEDSAVYLCASSLEGYPTYEQYFGPGTRLTVT.

This clonotype has just a few counts. V gene TRBV6-1 combines with J gene TRBJ1-4, with a tentative D call TRBD1 (6 bases). V lost 5 bases and J 0 bases, leaving 16 bases between the germline ends. This CDR3 comprises 17 residues. Germline V gene lookup returns CDR1 MNHNS and CDR2 SASEGT. The CDR3 region has the DNA TGTGCCAGCAGTACGAACAGGGTGCGGGCAACTAATGAAAAACTGTTTTTT. It codes for CASSTNRVRATNEKLFF.

The table lists this clonotype with many counts. The chain has TRBV15 and TRBJ2-2, with D uncertain. CDR1 is LNHNV, CDR2 YYDKDF, per germline (reference sequence). CDR3 length equals 15 residues. The V gene lost 1 base and the J gene lost 2 bases, with 8 bases spanning the gap. The CDR3 nucleotides are TGTGCCACCAGCAGAGCGGCAGATAACACCGGGGAGCTGTTTTTT. Encoded protein: CATSRAADNTGELFF.

As regards this clonotype: An end of the junction differs from the germline gene, which may be a read error. This rearrangement joins TRBV6-5 to TRBJ1-1; TRBD1 aligns across 7 bases. Germline assignment: CDR1 MNHEY and CDR2 SVGAGI. This CDR3 spans 14 amino acids. For the CDR3, the DNA is TGTGCCAGCAGTTACTCTATTGACAGGGCTGATGCTTTCTTT. Amino acids: CASSYSIDRADAFF.

The rearrangement uses TRBV9 and TRBJ1-1, with D possibly being TRBD1 (6 bases). V was trimmed by 2 bases and J by 2 bases, leaving 7 bases between them. The CDR3 is 13 residues long. Per germline, CDR1 SGDLS and CDR2 YYNGEE. In DNA form, the CDR3 reads TGTGCCAGCAGCGTGGACAGTAACACTGAAGCTTTCTTT. The encoded protein is CASSVDSNTEAFF.

The chain has TRBV7-9 and TRBJ2-7, with D tentatively TRBD1 (6 bases). V was trimmed by 3 bases and J by 2 bases, leaving 11 bases between them. The V gene's germline CDR1 is SEHNR and CDR2 FQNEAQ (reference sequence). CDR3 size: 14 residues. CDR3 DNA: TGTGCCAGCAGCTTGGACAGTTTAACCTACGAGCAGTACTTC. Protein: CASSLDSLTYEQYF.

The CDR3 here is CASSPGGDQYF. The CDR3 DNA sequence: TGTGCCAGCAGCCCCGGGGGCGACCAGTACTTC. The chain joins TRBV11-2 to TRBJ2-7; either TRBD1 or TRBD2 may supply D (6 bases each). The V and J ends lost 5 bases and 10 bases respectively, with 12 bases between them. Germline lookup yields CDR1 SGHAT and CDR2 FQNNGV. The CDR3 has 11 amino acids.

This clonotype was counted at least ten times. The J gene is TRBJ2-7, the V gene TRBV11-2; D uncertain. The germline V gene encodes CDR1 SGHAT and CDR2 FQNNGV. The CDR3 has 12 amino acids. The V end lost 4 bases, the J end lost 3 bases, and 7 bases lay between the germline ends. CDR3 coding DNA: TGTGCCAGCAGCTCACTCCTCTACGAGCAGTACTTC. Translating it yields CASSSLLYEQYF. The full variable domain, its missing parts supplied by reference TRBV11-2 and TRBJ2-7, is EAGVAQSPRYKIIEKRQSVAFWCNPISGHATLYWYQQILGQGPKLLIQFQNNGVVDDSQLPKDRFSAERLKGVDSTLKIQPAKLEDSAVYLCASSSLLYEQYFGPGTRLTVT.

The chain carries TRBV7-6 and TRBJ2-5; D not certain. CDR1 is SGHVS and CDR2 is FNYEAQ in the germline V gene. V gave up 4 bases and J gave up 2 bases, with 20 bases separating them. The CDR3 loop spans 17 amino acids. This chain's CDR3 is CASSSNPDSQDQETQYF. The CDR3 DNA is TGTGCCAGCAGCTCTAACCCCGATTCCCAAGATCAAGAGACCCAGTACTTC.

This clonotype was counted between two and nine times. The chain has TRBV27 and TRBJ2-5; a possible D gene is TRBD1 (6 bases). Trimming took 4 bases from V and 7 from J, leaving 13 bases between them. CDR3 length equals 13 residues. Germline V gene sequence: CDR1 MNHEY, CDR2 SMNVEV (reference sequence). The CDR3 coding sequence is TGTGCCAGCAGTTCCCAACAGGGCAGGACCCAGTACTTC. Protein sequence: CASSSQQGRTQYF.

This clonotype was seen a few times. The chain uses TRBV30 and TRBJ1-1; D is undetermined. Germline CDR1 and CDR2: GTSNPN and SVGIG (reference sequence). Deletions cut 3 bases from V and 0 bases from J, with 11 bases between. The CDR3 is made up of 14 amino acids. CDR3 coding DNA: TGTGCCTGGAGGGTCAGAAACCTGAACACTGAAGCTTTCTTT. Its protein product is CAWRVRNLNTEAFF.

The gene calls are TRBV12-3 or TRBV12-4 and TRBJ1-5, with D unclear. The CDR3 is 13 residues long. V lost 1 base and J lost 6, with 7 bases in between. CDR3 sequence: CASSLGIGQPQHF. In nucleotides, the CDR3 is TGTGCCAGCAGTTTAGGTATAGGTCAGCCCCAGCATTTT.

This clonotype was seen many times. The V gene is TRBV6-2 or TRBV6-3, the J gene TRBJ2-3; possible D gene TRBD1, 6 bases. The CDR3 is 15 residues long. Germline V gene data show CDR1 as MNHEY and CDR2 as SVGEGT. V lost 0 bases and J lost 6, with 13 bases in between. This CDR3 is CASSYSGDKSDTQYF. The CDR3 coding sequence is TGTGCCAGCAGTTACTCAGGGGACAAGTCGGATACGCAGTATTTT.

The V gene is TRBV5-1, the J gene TRBJ2-7; TRBD2 matches 7 bases. The ends lost 3 bases at V and 1 base at J; junction bases unmatched: 4. Germline CDR1 SGHRS, CDR2 YFSETQ. This CDR3 has 14 residues. The CDR3 DNA follows: TGCGCCAGCAGCTCCACTAGCGCTTCCTACGAGCAGTACTTC. As protein: CASSSTSASYEQYF.

This clonotype was picked up many times. The genes are TRBV14 and TRBJ2-1, with D unclear. Germline CDR1 SGHDN, CDR2 FVKESK. The CDR3 covers 11 residues. The germline V and J ends were trimmed by 5 bases and 9 bases, with 8 bases remaining between them. The chain's CDR3 is CASSSLTEQFF. CDR3 in DNA: TGTGCCAGCAGCTCTCTGACTGAGCAGTTCTTC.

This clonotype was found many times. The chain recombines TRBV30 with TRBJ1-2; D unclear. Germline-derived CDR1 and CDR2 are GTSNPN and SVGIG (reference sequence). V dropped 3 bases and J dropped 4 bases, with 3 bases sitting between them. The length of the CDR3 is 10 residues. Here the CDR3 DNA reads TGTGCCTGGAGAGCCTATGGCTACACCTTC. Translation: CAWRAYGYTF.